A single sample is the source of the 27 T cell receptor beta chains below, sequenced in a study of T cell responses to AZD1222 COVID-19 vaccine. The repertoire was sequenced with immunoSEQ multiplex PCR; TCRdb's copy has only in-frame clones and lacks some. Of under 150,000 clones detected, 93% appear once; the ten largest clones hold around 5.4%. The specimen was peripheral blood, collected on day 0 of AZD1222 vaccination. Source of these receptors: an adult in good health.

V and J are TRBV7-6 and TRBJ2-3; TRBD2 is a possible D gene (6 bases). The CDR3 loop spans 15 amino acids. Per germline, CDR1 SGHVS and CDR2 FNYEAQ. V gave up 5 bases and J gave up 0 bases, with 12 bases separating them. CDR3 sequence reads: CASSPLAGSTDTQYF. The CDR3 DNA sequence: TGTGCCAGCAGCCCCCTGGCGGGGAGCACAGATACGCAGTATTTT.

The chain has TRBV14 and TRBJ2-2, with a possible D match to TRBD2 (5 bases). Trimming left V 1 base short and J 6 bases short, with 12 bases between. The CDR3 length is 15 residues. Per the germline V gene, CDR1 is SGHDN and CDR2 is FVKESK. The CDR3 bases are TGTGCCAGCAGCCAAGCGTCGGGGATTCCCGGGGAGCTGTTTTTT. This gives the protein CASSQASGIPGELFF. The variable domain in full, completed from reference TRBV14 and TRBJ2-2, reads EAGVTQFPSHSVIEKGQTVTLRCDPISGHDNLYWYRRVMGKEIKFLLHFVKESKQDESGMPNNRFLAERTGGTYSTLKVQPAELEDSGVYFCASSQASGIPGELFFGEGSRLTVL.

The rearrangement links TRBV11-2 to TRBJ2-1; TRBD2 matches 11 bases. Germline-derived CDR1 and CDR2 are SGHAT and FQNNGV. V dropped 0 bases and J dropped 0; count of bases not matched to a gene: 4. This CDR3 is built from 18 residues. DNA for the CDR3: TGTGCCAGCAGCTTAGAGGGGACTAGCGGTTCCTCCTACAATGAGCAGTTCTTC. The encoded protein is CASSLEGTSGSSYNEQFF.

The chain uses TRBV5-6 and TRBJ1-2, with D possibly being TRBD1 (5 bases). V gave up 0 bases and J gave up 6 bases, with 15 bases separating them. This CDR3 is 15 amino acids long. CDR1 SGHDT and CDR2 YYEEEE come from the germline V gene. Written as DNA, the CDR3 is TGTGCCAGCAGCTTGGATCTGGGAGGGGCGGATGGCTACACCTTC. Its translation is CASSLDLGGADGYTF.

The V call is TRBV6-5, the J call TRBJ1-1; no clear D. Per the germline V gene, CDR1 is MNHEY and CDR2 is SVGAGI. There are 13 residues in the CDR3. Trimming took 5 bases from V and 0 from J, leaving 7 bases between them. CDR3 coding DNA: TGTGCCAGCAGTCGCGTCATGAACACTGAAGCTTTCTTT. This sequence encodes CASSRVMNTEAFF.

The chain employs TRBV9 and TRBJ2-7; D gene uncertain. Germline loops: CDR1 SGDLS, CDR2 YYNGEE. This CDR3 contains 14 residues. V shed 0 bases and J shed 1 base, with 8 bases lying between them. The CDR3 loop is CASSVASRSYEQYF. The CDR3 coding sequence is TGTGCCAGCAGCGTAGCTTCAAGGTCCTACGAGCAGTACTTC. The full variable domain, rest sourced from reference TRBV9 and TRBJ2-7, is DSGVTQTPKHLITATGQRVTLRCSPRSGDLSVYWYQQSLDQGLQFLIQYYNGEERAKGNILERFSAQQFPDLHSELNLSSLELGDSALYFCASSVASRSYEQYFGPGTRLTVT.

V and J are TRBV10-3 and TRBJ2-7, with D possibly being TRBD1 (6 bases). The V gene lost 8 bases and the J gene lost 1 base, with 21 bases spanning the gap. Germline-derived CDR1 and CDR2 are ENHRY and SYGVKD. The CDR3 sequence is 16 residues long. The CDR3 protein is CAIRGQSGTRSYEQYF. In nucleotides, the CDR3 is TGTGCCATCCGGGGACAATCCGGGACGAGATCCTACGAGCAGTACTTC.

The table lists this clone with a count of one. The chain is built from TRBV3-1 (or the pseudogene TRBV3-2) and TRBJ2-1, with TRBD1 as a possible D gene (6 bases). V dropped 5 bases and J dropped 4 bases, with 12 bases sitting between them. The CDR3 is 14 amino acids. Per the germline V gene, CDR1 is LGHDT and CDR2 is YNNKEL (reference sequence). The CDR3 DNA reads TGTGCCAGCAGCAAGACCGGGACATACAATGAGCAGTTCTTC. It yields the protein CASSKTGTYNEQFF.

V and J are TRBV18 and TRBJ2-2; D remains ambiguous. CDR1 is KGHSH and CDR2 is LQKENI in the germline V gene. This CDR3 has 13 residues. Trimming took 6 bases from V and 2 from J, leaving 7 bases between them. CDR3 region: CASSSVNTGELFF. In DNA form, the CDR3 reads TGTGCCAGCTCCAGCGTTAACACCGGGGAGCTGTTTTTT.

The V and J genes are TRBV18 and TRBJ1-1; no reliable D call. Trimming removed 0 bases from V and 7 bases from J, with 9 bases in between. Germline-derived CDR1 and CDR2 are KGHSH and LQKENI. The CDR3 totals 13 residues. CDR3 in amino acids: CASSPPVRVEAFF. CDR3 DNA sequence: TGTGCCAGCTCACCACCGGTAAGGGTTGAAGCTTTCTTT.

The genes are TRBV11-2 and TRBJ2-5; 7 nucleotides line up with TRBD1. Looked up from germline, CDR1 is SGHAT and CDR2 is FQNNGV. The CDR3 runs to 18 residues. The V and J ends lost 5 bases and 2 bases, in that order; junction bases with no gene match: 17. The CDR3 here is CASSPARPGTATQETQYF. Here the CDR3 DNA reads TGTGCCAGCAGCCCAGCCCGCCCCGGGACAGCAACTCAAGAGACCCAGTACTTC.

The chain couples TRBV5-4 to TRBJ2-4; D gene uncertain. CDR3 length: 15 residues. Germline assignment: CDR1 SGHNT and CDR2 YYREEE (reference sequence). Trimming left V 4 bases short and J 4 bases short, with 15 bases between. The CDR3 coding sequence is TGTGCCAGCAGCCTGGGTTGGGGTCCGAAAAACATTCAGTACTTC. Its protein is CASSLGWGPKNIQYF.

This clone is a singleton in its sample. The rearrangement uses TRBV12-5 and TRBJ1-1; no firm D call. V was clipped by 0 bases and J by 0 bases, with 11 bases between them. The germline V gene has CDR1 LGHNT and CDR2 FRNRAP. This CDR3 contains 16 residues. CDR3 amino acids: CASGLVASHLNTEAFF. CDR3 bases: TGTGCTAGTGGTTTGGTGGCAAGCCACTTGAACACTGAAGCTTTCTTT. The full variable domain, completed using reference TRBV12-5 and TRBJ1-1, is DARVTQTPRHKVTEMGQEVTMRCQPILGHNTVFWYRQTMMQGLELLAYFRNRAPLDDSGMPKDRFSAEMPDATLATLKIQPSEPRDSAVYFCASGLVASHLNTEAFFGQGTRLTVV.

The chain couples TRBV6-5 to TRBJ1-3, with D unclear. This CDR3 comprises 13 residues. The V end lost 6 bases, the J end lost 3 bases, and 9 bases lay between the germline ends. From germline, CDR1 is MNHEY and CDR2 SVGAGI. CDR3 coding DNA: TGTGCCAGCAGACGACATAATGGAAACACCATATATTTT. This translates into CASRRHNGNTIYF.

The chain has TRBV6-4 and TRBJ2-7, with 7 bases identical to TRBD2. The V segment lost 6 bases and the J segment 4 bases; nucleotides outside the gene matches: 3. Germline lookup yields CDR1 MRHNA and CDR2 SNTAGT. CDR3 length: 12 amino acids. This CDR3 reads CASRAGVYEQYF. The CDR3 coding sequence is TGTGCCAGCAGGGCGGGAGTTTACGAGCAGTACTTC.

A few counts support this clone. The CDR3 reads CASSPRQGSNTEAFF. The CDR3 nucleotides read TGTGCCAGCTCACCACGACAGGGCTCGAACACTGAAGCTTTCTTT. The J gene is TRBJ1-1, the V gene TRBV18, with 7 bases identical to TRBD1. The CDR3 runs 15 residues. With 1 base clipped from V and 1 base from J, the junction kept 3 bases outside the gene matches. The germline CDR1 and CDR2 sequences are KGHSH and LQKENI.

CDR3 nucleotides: TGTGCCAGTAGTATCGGAAGGGGGGGCGAAAAACTGTTTTTT. The encoded protein is CASSIGRGGEKLFF. The chain combines TRBV19 with TRBJ1-4, with D possibly matching TRBD1 (6 bases). Germline V gives CDR1 LNHDA, CDR2 SQIVND (reference sequence). With 3 bases removed from V and 8 bases from J, the gap between germline ends came to 13 bases. The CDR3 consists of 14 residues.

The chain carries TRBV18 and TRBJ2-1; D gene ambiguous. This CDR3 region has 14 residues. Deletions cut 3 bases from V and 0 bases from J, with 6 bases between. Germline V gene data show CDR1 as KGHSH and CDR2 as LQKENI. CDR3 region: CASSPRSSYNEQFF. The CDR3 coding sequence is TGTGCCAGCTCACCGAGAAGCTCCTACAATGAGCAGTTCTTC. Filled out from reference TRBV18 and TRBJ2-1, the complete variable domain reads NAGVMQNPRHLVRRRGQEARLRCSPMKGHSHVYWYRQLPEEGLKFMVYLQKENIIDESGMPKERFSAEFPKEGPSILRIQQVVRGDSAAYFCASSPRSSYNEQFFGPGTRLTVL.

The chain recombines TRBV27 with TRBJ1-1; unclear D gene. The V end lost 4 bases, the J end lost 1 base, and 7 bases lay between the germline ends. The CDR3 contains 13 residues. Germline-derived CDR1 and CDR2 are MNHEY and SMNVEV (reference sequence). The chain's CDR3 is CASSYTPNTEAFF. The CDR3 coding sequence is TGTGCCAGCAGTTATACACCGAACACTGAAGCTTTCTTT.

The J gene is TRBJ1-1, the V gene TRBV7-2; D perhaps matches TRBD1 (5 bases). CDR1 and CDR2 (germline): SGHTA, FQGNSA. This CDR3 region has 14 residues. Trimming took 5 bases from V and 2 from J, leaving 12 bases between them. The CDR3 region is CASSLGTANTEAFF. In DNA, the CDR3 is TGTGCCAGCAGCCTCGGGACGGCAAACACTGAAGCTTTCTTT.

The CDR3: CASSPSGQGKKRTEAFF. DNA for the CDR3: TGTGCCAGCAGCCCATCCGGACAGGGGAAGAAGAGAACTGAAGCTTTCTTT. The V gene is TRBV21-1, the J gene TRBJ1-1; the table's D call TRBD1 went unverified against the DNA. TRBV21-1 is given as a pseudogene. This CDR3 is 17 amino acids long.

CDR3 DNA: TGTGCCAGCAGCATTTACAGGGGCAATATAGATCCGGCCTCTGGCTACACCTTC. Amino acids: CASSIYRGNIDPASGYTF. This chain connects TRBV7-2 to TRBJ1-2, with TRBD1 matching over 7 bases. Trimming took 5 bases from V and 7 from J; bases not matched to a gene: 22. The CDR3 contains 18 residues. Germline CDR1 reads SGHTA; CDR2 reads FQGNSA.

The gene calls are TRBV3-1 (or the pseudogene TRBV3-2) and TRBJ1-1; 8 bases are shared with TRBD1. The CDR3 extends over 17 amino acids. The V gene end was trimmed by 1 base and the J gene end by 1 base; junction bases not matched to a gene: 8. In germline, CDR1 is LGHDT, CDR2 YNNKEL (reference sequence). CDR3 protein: CASSQGSKGQGNTEAFF. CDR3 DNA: TGTGCCAGCAGCCAAGGATCTAAAGGACAGGGGAACACTGAAGCTTTCTTT.

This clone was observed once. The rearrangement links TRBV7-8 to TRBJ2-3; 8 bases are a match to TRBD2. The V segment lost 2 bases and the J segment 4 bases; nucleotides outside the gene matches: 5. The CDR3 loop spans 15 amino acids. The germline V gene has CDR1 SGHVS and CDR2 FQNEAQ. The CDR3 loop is CASSLTGGGPDTQYF. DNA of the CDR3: TGTGCCAGCAGCTTAACGGGGGGGGGCCCAGATACGCAGTATTTT.

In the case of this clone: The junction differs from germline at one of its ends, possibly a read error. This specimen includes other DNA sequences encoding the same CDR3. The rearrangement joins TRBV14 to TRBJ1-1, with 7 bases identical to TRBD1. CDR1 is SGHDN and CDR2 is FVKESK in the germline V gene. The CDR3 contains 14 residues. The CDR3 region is CASSPQRGQTEAFF. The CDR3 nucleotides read TGTGCCAGTAGCCCACAGAGGGGGCAGACTGAAGCTTTCTTT. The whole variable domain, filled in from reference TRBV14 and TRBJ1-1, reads EAGVTQFPSHSVIEKGQTVTLRCDPISGHDNLYWYRRVMGKEIKFLLHFVKESKQDESGMPNNRFLAERTGGTYSTLKVQPAELEDSGVYFCASSPQRGQTEAFFGQGTRLTVV.

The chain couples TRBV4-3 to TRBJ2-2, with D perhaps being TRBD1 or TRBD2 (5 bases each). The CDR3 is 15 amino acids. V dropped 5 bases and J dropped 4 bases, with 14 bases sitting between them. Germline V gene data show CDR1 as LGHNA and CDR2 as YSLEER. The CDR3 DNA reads TGCGCCAGCAGCACCCGGGACGCGGGCACCGGGGAGCTGTTTTTT. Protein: CASSTRDAGTGELFF.

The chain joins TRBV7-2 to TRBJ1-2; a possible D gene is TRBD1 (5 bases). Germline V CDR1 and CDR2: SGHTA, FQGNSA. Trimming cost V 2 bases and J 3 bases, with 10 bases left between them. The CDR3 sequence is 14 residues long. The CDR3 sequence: CASSLSWGDYGYTF. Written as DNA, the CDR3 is TGTGCCAGCAGCTTATCGTGGGGGGACTATGGCTACACCTTC.